Sequencing of this T cell receptor (beta chain) was carried out in a study of T cell responses to AZD1222 COVID-19 vaccine. The CDR3 contains 14 residues. Germline V gene data show CDR1 as SGHRS and CDR2 as YFSETQ. Trimming cost V 4 bases and J 1 base; bases outside gene matches: 3. Sequencing used immunoSEQ multiplex PCR; TCRdb keeps in-frame clones, though not all of them. Of roughly 200,000 clones in the sample, roughly nine tenths were seen once. About this clone itself: Its antigen is as yet unknown.

Overall study findings and caveats: Only after the peak T cell response were repertoires sampled.

The sample was peripheral blood, taken 28 days after the second AZD1222 dose. The clonotype was recovered from an adult who received the AZD1222 COVID-19 vaccine. V gene TRBV5-1 combines with J gene TRBJ2-5; 8 bases line up with TRBD1. The CDR3 protein is CASSTGTGQETQYF. The CDR3 DNA follows: TGCGCCAGCAGCACCGGGACAGGCCAAGAGACCCAGTACTTC.